This T cell receptor (beta chain) was profiled in a study of OX40 agonist ivuxolimab in advanced cancers. Prior autoimmune disease or systemic immunosuppression barred patients. The sampling schedule covered blood at baseline, cycle 4 day 1, and cycle 7 day 1. To note about this clone: Antigen: not known.

Points from the study as a whole: Patients with a partial response at 0.1-3.0 mg/kg had among the lowest clonal expansion.

The CDR3 consists of 14 residues. Looked up from germline, CDR1 is GTSNPN and CDR2 is SVGIG (reference sequence). With 3 bases clipped from V and 2 bases from J, the junction kept 3 bases outside the gene matches. The data were produced by immunoSEQ multiplex PCR, yet TCRdb's version contains in-frame clones alone and is incomplete. The profile shows 83,000 or so clones, approximately 84% of them singletons. This receptor was identified in an adult with an advanced solid tumor such as melanoma, head and neck, liver or kidney cancer. The material sequenced was CD4+ or CD8+ T cells sorted from blood, taken in a trial of the OX40 agonist ivuxolimab. The rearrangement uses TRBV30 and TRBJ2-2, with 7 bases matching TRBD2. The CDR3 loop is CAWSGGINTGELFF. DNA for the CDR3: TGTGCCTGGAGCGGGGGGATTAACACCGGGGAGCTGTTTTTT.